A selection of T cell receptor beta chains follows, all from one sample in a study of T and B cells in COVID-19 patients. TCRdb passed the multiplex PCR reads through MiXCR, listing each CDR3 protein once. The repertoire holds under 6,000 distinct CDR3 sequences, 26% seen once, with approximately 12% in the top ten. Material: blood. These receptors all stem from a human donor with active COVID-19. CDR3s include the opening cysteine and the closing phenylalanine or tryptophan. Each record gives: CDR3 protein, CDR3 DNA, J gene, V gene, clone size, D gene. The D gene is left open where the match is weak. Size is omitted from some rows. Given values are once, few, many or a class for expanded clones.

CASSLVGSVGPMYEQYF	TGTGCCAGCAGTTTAGTTGGTTCGGTCGGACCCATGTACGAGCAGTACTTC	TRBJ2-7	TRBV27	medium-sized	NA
CASSPQARYGYTF	TGTGCCAGCTCCCCCCAGGCCCGCTATGGCTACACCTTC	TRBJ1-2	TRBV30	NA	NA
CASSPASYEQYF	TGTGCCAGCAGCCCCGCCTCCTACGAGCAGTACTTC	TRBJ2-7	TRBV7-2	few	NA
CASSQVTSKNTGELFF	TGTGCCAGCAGCCAAGTGACTAGCAAGAACACCGGGGAGCTGTTTTTT	TRBJ2-2	TRBV14	NA	TRBD2
CASSARLARKGYEQYF	TGTGCCAGCAGCGCCAGACTAGCCCGAAAAGGCTACGAGCAGTACTTC	TRBJ2-7	TRBV11-2	NA	TRBD2
CASSPDKNQPQHF	TGTGCCAGCAGCCCCGACAAGAATCAGCCCCAGCATTTT	TRBJ1-5	TRBV5-4	few	NA
CAAEMGRTNQPQHF	TGTGCCGCGGAAATGGGACGGACCAATCAGCCCCAGCATTTT	TRBJ1-5	TRBV30	medium-sized	NA
CASSHRSSAYEQYF	TGTGCCAGCAGCCACCGGTCCAGCGCTTATGAGCAGTACTTC	TRBJ2-7	TRBV5-6	medium-sized	NA
CASSSIPTHTQYF	TGTGCCAGCAGTTCCATTCCCACTCATACGCAGTATTTT	TRBJ2-3	TRBV6-2/TRBV6-3	medium-sized	NA
CASKASSGNTIYF	TGTGCCAGCAAGGCCAGCTCTGGAAACACCATATATTTT	TRBJ1-3	TRBV6-6	many	NA
CATSRAGVYEQYF	TGTGCCACTTCAAGGGCGGGAGTTTACGAGCAGTACTTC	TRBJ2-7	TRBV27	medium-sized	TRBD2
CSASLLAPSSYEQYF	TGCAGTGCTAGCCTTCTAGCACCGAGCTCCTACGAGCAGTACTTC	TRBJ2-7	TRBV20-1	NA	NA
CASSSRLKLFF	TGTGCCAGCAGTTCCAGGTTAAAACTGTTTTTT	TRBJ1-4	TRBV28	NA	NA
CASSMVRQGKTGELFF	TGTGCCAGTAGTATGGTACGACAGGGGAAAACCGGGGAGCTGTTTTTT	TRBJ2-2	TRBV19	medium-sized	TRBD1
CASSYSPGLAGAYEQYF	TGTGCCAGCAGTTACTCTCCCGGACTAGCGGGGGCTTACGAGCAGTACTTC	TRBJ2-7	TRBV6-5	medium-sized	TRBD2
CASSLQGFTEAFF	TGTGCCAGCAGCTTACAGGGGTTCACTGAAGCTTTCTTT	TRBJ1-1	TRBV7-9	NA	NA
CASSFYPGQGDGYTF	TGTGCCAGCAGTTTCTATCCGGGACAGGGGGATGGCTACACCTTC	TRBJ1-2	TRBV27	large	TRBD1
CATSRQQGLWSYGYTF	TGTGCCACCAGCAGACAACAGGGATTGTGGAGCTATGGCTACACCTTC	TRBJ1-2	TRBV15	medium-sized	NA
CASSHETGGPNEQFF	TGCGCCAGCAGCCACGAGACGGGAGGGCCCAATGAGCAGTTCTTC	TRBJ2-1	TRBV4-3	NA	TRBD2
CAWSSGSANTEAFF	TGTGCCTGGAGCTCGGGCAGCGCGAACACTGAAGCTTTCTTT	TRBJ1-1	TRBV30	many	NA
CSASDGYEQYF	TGCAGTGCTAGTGACGGCTACGAGCAGTACTTC	TRBJ2-7	TRBV20-1	few	NA